One and the same sample provided the 24 T cell receptor beta chains below, sequenced in a study of blood T cell repertoires in COVID-19 (dated by TCRdb to the early 2020s). The library was built by means of the immunoSEQ multiplex PCR assay. TCRdb took over this immuneACCESS table, retaining in-frame rearrangements with V and J assigned. Such tables are incomplete; in checked studies, under half of the missing clones stem from an unresolved V gene, and the remainder is unexplained. The sample contains around 270,000 clones, around 82% of them found a single time. Jointly, the top ten make up around 14% of the sample. The sequencing sample was made of peripheral blood. Source of these receptors: a person in their 70s with COVID-19, enrolled during active disease.

Remarks on this clone: Other nucleotide sequences in the sample specify the same CDR3. V usage is TRBV3-1 (or the pseudogene TRBV3-2) and J usage is TRBJ2-3, with a weak D call TRBD2 (7 bases). The V end lost 4 bases, the J end lost 3 bases, and 17 bases lay between the germline ends. CDR1 and CDR2 from the germline V gene are LGHDT and YNNKEL (reference sequence). The CDR3 sequence is 16 residues long. The CDR3 DNA follows: TGTGCCAGCAGCCCAAGAGGTGGGAGGGGGACAGATACGCAGTATTTT. Protein sequence: CASSPRGGRGTDTQYF.

The chain joins TRBV6-2 or TRBV6-3 to TRBJ1-1; a weak D match, TRBD1 (6 bases). Germline V CDR1 and CDR2: MNHEY, SVGEGT. V was clipped by 3 bases and J by 13 bases, with 15 bases between them. The CDR3 has 12 residues. The CDR3 bases are TGTGCCAGCAGTTATCCGGGGGGCCGCGGTTTCTTT. Its protein is CASSYPGGRGFF.

The chain is built from TRBV7-3 and TRBJ2-7, with D tentatively TRBD2 (6 bases). Trimming stripped 0 bases from V and 4 bases from J, with 7 bases between. CDR1 and CDR2 (germline): SGHTA, FQGTGA. The CDR3 covers 13 residues. The CDR3 nucleotides are TGTGCCAGCAGCTTAACGGGGGGTTACGAGCAGTACTTC. Its translation: CASSLTGGYEQYF.

The chain recombines TRBV7-2 with TRBJ2-3, with 11 bases matching TRBD2. Per germline, CDR1 SGHTA and CDR2 FQGNSA. The CDR3 totals 16 residues. The ends lost 5 bases at V and 2 bases at J; junction bases unmatched: 6. CDR3 loop: CASSPRLAGYTDTQYF. CDR3 DNA: TGTGCCAGCAGCCCCCGACTAGCGGGATACACAGATACGCAGTATTTT.

This chain uses TRBV3-1 (or the pseudogene TRBV3-2) with TRBJ2-1, with 12 nucleotides matching TRBD2. This CDR3 is 16 amino acids long. The J segment lost 5 bases and the V segment lost 3 bases, leaving 5 bases of the junction unmatched. Per the germline V gene, CDR1 is LGHDT and CDR2 is YNNKEL (reference sequence). CDR3 nucleotides: TGTGCCAGCAGCCAGACTAGCGGGGGCTCTAACAATGAGCAGTTCTTC. As protein: CASSQTSGGSNNEQFF.

V and J are TRBV4-1 and TRBJ1-4; D not certain. CDR3 length: 15 amino acids. Germline V gives CDR1 MGHRA, CDR2 YSYEKL. Trimming left V 2 bases short and J 5 bases short, with 12 bases between. The CDR3 DNA reads TGCGCCAGCAGCCAAAACCCGGGTTACAATGAAAAACTGTTTTTT. Translated: CASSQNPGYNEKLFF.

The chain employs TRBV6-2 or TRBV6-3 and TRBJ2-4; TRBD2 matches 7 bases. The CDR3 has 15 amino acids. Germline V gene lookup returns CDR1 MNHEY and CDR2 SVGEGT. The V and J ends lost 10 bases and 9 bases, in that order; junction bases with no gene match: 18. CDR3 protein: CATNPREGRRGIQYF. CDR3 coding DNA: TGTGCCACCAACCCCAGGGAGGGGAGAAGGGGCATTCAGTACTTC.

The rearrangement uses TRBV2 and TRBJ1-2, with 8 bases identical to TRBD1. The V segment lost 4 bases and the J segment 8 bases; nucleotides outside the gene matches: 6. The CDR3 has 13 residues. From germline, CDR1 is SNHLY and CDR2 FYNNEI. CDR3 protein: CASSAQGARGYTF. Written as DNA, the CDR3 is TGTGCCAGCAGTGCGCAGGGGGCGCGCGGCTACACCTTC.

This clone was seen a handful of times. The chain couples TRBV7-2 to TRBJ1-3; the match to TRBD1 covers 7 bases. V dropped 1 base and J dropped 5; count of bases not matched to a gene: 5. Germline CDR1 SGHTA, CDR2 FQGNSA. The CDR3 covers 15 residues. The CDR3 loop reads CASSLGSTGRNTIYF. In DNA, the CDR3 is TGTGCCAGCAGCTTAGGTTCGACAGGGAGAAACACCATATATTTT.

In nucleotides, the CDR3 is TGTGCCTGGAGTGCCGAGGGCACCCGGCTGTACTTC. Translation: CAWSAEGTRLYF. This chain links TRBV30 with TRBJ2-4; TRBD2 is a possible D gene (5 bases). V was trimmed by 1 base and J by 15 bases, leaving 16 bases between them. Germline V CDR1 and CDR2: GTSNPN, SVGIG (reference sequence). The CDR3 contains 12 residues.

The chain joins TRBV24-1 to TRBJ2-1; a possible D gene is TRBD1 (5 bases). The germline V and J ends were trimmed by 4 bases and 8 bases, with 8 bases remaining between them. The germline CDR1 and CDR2 sequences are KGHDR and SFDVKD. The CDR3 consists of 12 residues. CDR3 amino acids: CATSEGRYEQFF. As DNA, the CDR3 is TGTGCCACCAGTGAGGGGCGGTATGAGCAGTTCTTC.

This clone appeared a few times. The rearrangement links TRBV6-5 to TRBJ2-7; TRBD1 agrees at 8 bases. Germline CDR1 is MNHEY and CDR2 is SVGAGI. Losses at the gene ends were 7 bases for V and 3 bases for J; bases not matched to a gene: 5. The CDR3 sequence is 13 residues long. CDR3 in amino acids: CASTPGGNYEQYF. CDR3 DNA sequence: TGTGCCAGCACCCCAGGGGGCAACTACGAGCAGTACTTC.

The gene calls are TRBV12-5 and TRBJ2-1, with TRBD2 identical over 10 bases. V lost 1 base to trimming and J lost 0 bases; unmatched junction nucleotides: 15. Germline CDR1 reads LGHNT; CDR2 reads FRNRAP. The CDR3 is made up of 21 amino acids. The CDR3 here is CASGLAKSGTSAKVSYNEQFF. The CDR3 nucleotides read TGTGCTAGTGGTTTGGCGAAATCCGGGACTAGCGCCAAAGTCTCCTACAATGAGCAGTTCTTC.

The rearrangement links TRBV4-3 to TRBJ2-2; tentatively, D is TRBD1 (5 bases). The germline V gene has CDR1 LGHNA and CDR2 YSLEER. The germline V and J ends were trimmed by 0 bases and 5 bases, with 13 bases remaining between them. The CDR3 totals 16 residues. CDR3 residues: CASSQELQGGTGELFF. CDR3 in DNA: TGCGCCAGCAGCCAAGAGCTCCAGGGTGGGACCGGGGAGCTGTTTTTT.

V is TRBV28 and J is TRBJ1-2; 9 bases map to TRBD1. CDR3 length: 13 residues. Looked up from germline, CDR1 is MDHEN and CDR2 is SYDVKM. Unmatched junction bases numbered 6, after V lost 7 bases and J lost 6 bases. The CDR3, as DNA: TGTGCCAGCAAGATACAGGGGGCCCATGGCTACACCTTC. It is translated as CASKIQGAHGYTF.

This sequence joins TRBV6-5 and TRBJ2-5; no firm D call. The germline V gene encodes CDR1 MNHEY and CDR2 SVGAGI. CDR3 size: 12 residues. V lost 8 bases, J lost 2 bases, and 9 bases lay in between. The CDR3 loop is CASSLFQETQYF. The DNA for the CDR3 is TGTGCCAGCTCTTTATTTCAAGAGACCCAGTACTTC.

This chain uses TRBV6-4 with TRBJ1-5, with D uncertain. Trimming stripped 9 bases from V and 0 bases from J, with 9 bases between. Germline values: CDR1 MRHNA, CDR2 SNTAGT. The CDR3 is 13 residues long. This CDR3 reads CARECYSNQPQHF. Here the CDR3 DNA reads TGTGCCAGGGAGTGCTATAGCAATCAGCCCCAGCATTTT.

The gene calls are TRBV23-1 and TRBJ1-1; TRBD1 is a possible D gene (6 bases). TRBV23-1 is an ORF, with its function uncertain. Deletions cut 6 bases from V and 1 base from J, with 15 bases between. This CDR3 contains 15 residues. The CDR3: CASRSAGQRNTEAFF. Written as DNA, the CDR3 is TGCGCCAGCAGGAGCGCAGGACAGAGGAACACTGAAGCTTTCTTT.

This clone has ten or more counts. This sequence joins TRBV3-1 (or the pseudogene TRBV3-2) and TRBJ2-1; D might be TRBD2 (5 bases). Trimming stripped 3 bases from V and 10 bases from J, with 13 bases between. The CDR3 has 13 residues. Germline V gives CDR1 LGHDT, CDR2 YNNKEL (reference sequence). This CDR3 reads CASSQGSSREQFF. In DNA, the CDR3 is TGTGCCAGCAGCCAGGGGTCTAGCCGCGAGCAGTTCTTC.

This chain uses TRBV14 with TRBJ1-1; 8 bases are a match to TRBD1. CDR3 length equals 14 residues. Losses at the gene ends were 4 bases for V and 3 bases for J; bases not matched to a gene: 4. Germline-derived CDR1 and CDR2 are SGHDN and FVKESK. CDR3 amino acids: CASSPLQGDTEAFF. CDR3 coding DNA: TGTGCCAGCAGCCCCTTACAGGGGGACACTGAAGCTTTCTTT.

The gene calls are TRBV19 and TRBJ1-6; TRBD1 matches 8 bases. Germline lookup yields CDR1 LNHDA and CDR2 SQIVND (reference sequence). Unmatched junction bases numbered 9, after V lost 6 bases and J lost 8 bases. CDR3 length equals 15 residues. The DNA for the CDR3 is TGTGCCAGTAGCCCCCCAGGACAGGGTTATTCACCCCTCCACTTT. It is translated as CASSPPGQGYSPLHF.

This clone has only a few counts. J is TRBJ2-3 and V is TRBV7-2; D is perhaps TRBD1 (5 bases). The germline V and J ends were trimmed by 5 bases and 1 base, with 13 bases remaining between them. This CDR3 is 15 amino acids long. Germline V CDR1 and CDR2: SGHTA, FQGNSA. The CDR3 reads CASSRWGQGTDTQYF. Here the CDR3 DNA reads TGTGCCAGCAGCAGGTGGGGCCAGGGCACAGATACGCAGTATTTT.

The chain carries TRBV5-1 and TRBJ1-1; 8 bases fit TRBD1. The ends lost 4 bases at V and 7 bases at J; junction bases unmatched: 15. The germline V gene has CDR1 SGHRS and CDR2 YFSETQ. The CDR3 loop spans 16 amino acids. The CDR3 DNA reads TGCGCCAGCAGCACCGGGACAGGTAATAGACGGGGTGAAGCTTTCTTT. Its translation: CASSTGTGNRRGEAFF.

This clone appeared many times. This chain joins TRBV23-1 and TRBJ2-7; D is uncertain. TRBV23-1 qualifies as an ORF whose function is uncertain. The V end lost 0 bases, the J end lost 13 bases, and 19 bases lay between the germline ends. This CDR3 spans 14 amino acids. CDR3 region: CASSQSYAPSSSYF. The CDR3 DNA follows: TGCGCCAGCAGTCAATCTTACGCACCTAGTAGCAGTTACTTC.